This T cell receptor beta chain was identified in a study of identical twins. Findings of the study overall: Within cord blood, abundant beta clonotypes carried fewer insertions, but memory repertoires showed no such trend. Those out-of-frame alpha sequences shared by twins showed an excess of low generation probability.

About this clonotype itself: The antigen is undetermined.

TCRdb itself ran the 5' RACE reads through MiXCR, one entry per CDR3 protein. The table has about 250,000 distinct CDR3 sequences, 11% to 15% seen once. CDR3 length: 14 residues. The ends lost 6 bases at V and 2 bases at J; junction bases unmatched: 3. Germline V gene sequence: CDR1 MNHNS, CDR2 SASEGT. The sequence came from a woman aged 18-35 years in good health. Sample: memory (CD45RO+) T cells sorted from blood. The chain links TRBV6-1 to TRBJ2-5; TRBD2 agrees at 10 bases. In nucleotides, the CDR3 is TGTGCCAGCAGAAGGACTAGCGGACAAGAGACCCAGTACTTC. Translation gives CASRRTSGQETQYF.